This T cell receptor (beta chain) was profiled in a study of cytomegalovirus exposure and HLA in healthy donors. Study-level points and caveats: Earlier findings revealed that most TCR beta V segments proved productive either about 87% or about 30% of the time.

It was with 60 Vbeta and 13 Jbeta primers that the PCR ran. The table came from immunoSEQ multiplex PCR; TCRdb's copy has only in-frame clones and leaves some out. Here the sample spans 150,000 or so clones, over 60% being singletons. All the people who gave samples were healthy bone marrow donors. This CDR3 has 13 residues. Germline V CDR1 and CDR2: MNHNS, SASEGT. Losses at the gene ends were 5 bases for V and 3 bases for J; bases not matched to a gene: 1. Concerning this clone itself: Its antigen is not known.

This receptor was taken from a woman in her thirties in good health and CMV-seropositive. Specimen: PBMCs. The chain recombines TRBV6-1 with TRBJ2-7, with TRBD2 identical over 10 bases. The CDR3 DNA reads TGTGCCAGCAGTTGGACTAGCGGCTACGAGCAGTACTTC. Protein product: CASSWTSGYEQYF.